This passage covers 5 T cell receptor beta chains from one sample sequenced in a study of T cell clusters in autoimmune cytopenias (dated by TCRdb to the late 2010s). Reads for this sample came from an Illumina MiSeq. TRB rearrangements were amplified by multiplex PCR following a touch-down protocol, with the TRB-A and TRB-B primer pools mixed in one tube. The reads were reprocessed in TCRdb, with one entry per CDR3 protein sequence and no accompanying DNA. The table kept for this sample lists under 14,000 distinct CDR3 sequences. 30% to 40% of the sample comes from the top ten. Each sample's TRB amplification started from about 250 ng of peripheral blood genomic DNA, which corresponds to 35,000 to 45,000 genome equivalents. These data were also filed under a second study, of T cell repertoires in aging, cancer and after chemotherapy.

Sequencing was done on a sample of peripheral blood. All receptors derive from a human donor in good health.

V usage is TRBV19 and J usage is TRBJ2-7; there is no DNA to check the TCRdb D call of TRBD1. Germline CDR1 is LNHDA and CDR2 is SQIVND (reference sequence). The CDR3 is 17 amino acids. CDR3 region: CASSSRTGDRYTHEQYF.

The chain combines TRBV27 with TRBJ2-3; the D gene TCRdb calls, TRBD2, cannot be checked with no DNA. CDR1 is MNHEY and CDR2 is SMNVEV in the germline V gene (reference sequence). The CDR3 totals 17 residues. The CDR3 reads CASSPRTSGRAADTQYF.

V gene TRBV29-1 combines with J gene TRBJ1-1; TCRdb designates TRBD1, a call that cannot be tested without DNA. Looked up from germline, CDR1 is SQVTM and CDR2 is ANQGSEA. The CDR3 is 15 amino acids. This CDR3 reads CSVKPGGLMNTEAFF. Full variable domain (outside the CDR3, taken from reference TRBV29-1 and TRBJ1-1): SAVISQKPSRDICQRGTSLTIQCQVDSQVTMMFWYRQQPGQSLTLIATANQGSEATYESGFVIDKFPISRPNLTFSTLTVSNMSPEDSSIYLCSVKPGGLMNTEAFFGQGTRLTVV.

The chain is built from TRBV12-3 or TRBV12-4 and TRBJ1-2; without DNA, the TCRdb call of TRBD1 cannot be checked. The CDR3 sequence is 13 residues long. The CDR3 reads CASSQGAAYGYTF.

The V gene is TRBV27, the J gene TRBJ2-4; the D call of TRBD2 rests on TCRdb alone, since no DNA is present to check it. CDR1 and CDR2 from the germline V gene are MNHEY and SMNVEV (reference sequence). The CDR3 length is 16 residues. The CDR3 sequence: CASSLLRAGGKNIQYF.